The source of this TCR beta chain is a study of blood T cell repertoires in COVID-19. The CDR3 has 15 residues. The V segment lost 2 bases and the J segment 4 bases; nucleotides outside the gene matches: 6. Germline CDR1 and CDR2: KGHSH and LQKENI. Original methodology: By means of reference gene primer amplification, nucleated cell counts were estimated. Sequencing was performed with immunoSEQ multiplex PCR; in TCRdb, only in-frame clones are kept and a portion is missing. V, J and clone size derive from that table, while D and trimming were established from the DNA sequence. The table lists 150,000 to 200,000 clones, more than 75% of them singletons.

The sequence was collected from a man between 35 and 55 years old with acute or convalescent COVID-19. The sequencing sample was made of peripheral blood. The chain joins TRBV18 to TRBJ1-2, with 8 nucleotides matching TRBD1. DNA of the CDR3: TGTGCCAGCTCACCAGCGGCGGGACAGGCCTATGGCTACACCTTC. This sequence encodes CASSPAAGQAYGYTF.